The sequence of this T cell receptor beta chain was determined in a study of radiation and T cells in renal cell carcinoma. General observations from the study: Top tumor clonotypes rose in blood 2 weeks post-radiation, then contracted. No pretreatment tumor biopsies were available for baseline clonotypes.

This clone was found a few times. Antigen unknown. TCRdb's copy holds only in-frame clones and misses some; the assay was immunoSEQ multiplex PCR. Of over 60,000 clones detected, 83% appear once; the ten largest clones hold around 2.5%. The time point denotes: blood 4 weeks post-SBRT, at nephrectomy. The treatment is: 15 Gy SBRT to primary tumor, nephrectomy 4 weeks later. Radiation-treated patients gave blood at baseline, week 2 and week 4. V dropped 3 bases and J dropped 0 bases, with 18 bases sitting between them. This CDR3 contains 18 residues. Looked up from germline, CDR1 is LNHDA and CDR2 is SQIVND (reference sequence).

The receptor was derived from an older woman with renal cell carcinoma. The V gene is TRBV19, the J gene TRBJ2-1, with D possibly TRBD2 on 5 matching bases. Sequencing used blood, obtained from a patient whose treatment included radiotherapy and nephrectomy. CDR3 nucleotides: TGTGCCAGTAGTATGGAGGCCCACTGGAGCAGCTCCTACAATGAGCAGTTCTTC. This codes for CASSMEAHWSSSYNEQFF.